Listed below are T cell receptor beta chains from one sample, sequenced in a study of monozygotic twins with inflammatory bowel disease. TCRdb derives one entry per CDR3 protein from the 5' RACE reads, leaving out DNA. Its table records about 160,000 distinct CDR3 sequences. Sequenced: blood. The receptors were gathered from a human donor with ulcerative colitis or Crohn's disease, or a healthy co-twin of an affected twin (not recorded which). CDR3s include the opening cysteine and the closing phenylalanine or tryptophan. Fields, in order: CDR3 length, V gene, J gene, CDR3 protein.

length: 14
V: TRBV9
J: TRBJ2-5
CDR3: CASSVDPTPETQYF

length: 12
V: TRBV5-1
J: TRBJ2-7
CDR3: CASSFDRGEQYF

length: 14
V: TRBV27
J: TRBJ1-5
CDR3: CASSWVGGGQPQHF

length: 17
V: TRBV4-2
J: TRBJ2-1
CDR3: CASSQDTSGRFYNEQFF

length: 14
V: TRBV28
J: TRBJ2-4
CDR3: CASSLVDRVAIQYF

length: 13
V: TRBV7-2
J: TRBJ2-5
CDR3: CASSTAQKETQYF

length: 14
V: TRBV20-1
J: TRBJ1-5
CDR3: CSAEERGNYQPQHF

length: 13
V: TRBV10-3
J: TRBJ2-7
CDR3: CAISEWQLYEQYF

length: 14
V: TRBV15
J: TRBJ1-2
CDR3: CATSRVDPFGGYTF

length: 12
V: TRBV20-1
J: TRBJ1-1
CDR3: CSADRLHTEAFF